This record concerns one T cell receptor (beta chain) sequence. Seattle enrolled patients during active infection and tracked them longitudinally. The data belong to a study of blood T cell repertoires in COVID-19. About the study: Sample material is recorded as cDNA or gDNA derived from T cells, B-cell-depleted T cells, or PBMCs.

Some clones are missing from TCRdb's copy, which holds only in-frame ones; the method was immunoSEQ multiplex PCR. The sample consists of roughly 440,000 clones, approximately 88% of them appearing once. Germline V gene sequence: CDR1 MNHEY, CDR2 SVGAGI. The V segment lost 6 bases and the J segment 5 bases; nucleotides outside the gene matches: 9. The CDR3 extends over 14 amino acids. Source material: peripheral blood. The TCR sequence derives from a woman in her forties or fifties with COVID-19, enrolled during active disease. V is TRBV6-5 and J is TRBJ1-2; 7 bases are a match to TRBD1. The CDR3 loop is CASSLQGVRYGYTF. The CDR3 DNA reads TGTGCCAGCAGCCTCCAGGGGGTGCGGTATGGCTACACCTTC.